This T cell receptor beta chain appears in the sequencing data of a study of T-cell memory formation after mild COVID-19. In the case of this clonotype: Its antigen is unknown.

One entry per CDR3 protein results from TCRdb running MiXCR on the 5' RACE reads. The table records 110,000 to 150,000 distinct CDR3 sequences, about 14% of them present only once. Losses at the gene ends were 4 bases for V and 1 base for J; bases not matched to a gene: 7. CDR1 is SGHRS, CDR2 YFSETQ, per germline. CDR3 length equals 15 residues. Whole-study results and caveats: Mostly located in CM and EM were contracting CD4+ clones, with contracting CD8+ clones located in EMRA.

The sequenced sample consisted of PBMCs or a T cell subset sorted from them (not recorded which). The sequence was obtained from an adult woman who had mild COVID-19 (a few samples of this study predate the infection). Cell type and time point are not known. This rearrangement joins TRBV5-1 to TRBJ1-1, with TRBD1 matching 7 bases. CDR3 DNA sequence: TGCGCCAGCAGCCTCCCGGACAGGCCGAACACTGAAGCTTTCTTT. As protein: CASSLPDRPNTEAFF.